This is a list of T cell receptor beta chains from one sample in a study of spatial heterogeneity in lung cancer. TCRdb reprocessed the 5' RACE reads via MiXCR and lists one record per CDR3 protein. Of about 120,000 distinct CDR3 sequences listed, over 9% were seen once; the top ten hold around 16%. The material was PBMCs, obtained at follow-up. The receptors originated from a male donor with early-stage non-small cell lung cancer. The CDR3 runs from the conserved cysteine through the conserved F or W. A D gene is named only where the DNA matches it firmly. Clone size, where shown, is once, few, many, or a class for clones that have expanded.

TGTGCCAGCAGCCCCGGCCCACTAGCGGGGGGCACAGATACGCAGTATTTT,CASSPGPLAGGTDTQYF,few,TRBD2,TRBJ2-3,TRBV7-2
TGTGCCAGCAGTTTTCGGCGGGGCCGGAGCTCCTACGAGCAGTACTTC,CASSFRRGRSSYEQYF,-,-,TRBJ2-7,TRBV28
TGCAGTGCTAGAGGATACACAATGAACACTGAAGCTTTCTTT,CSARGYTMNTEAFF,-,-,TRBJ1-1,TRBV20-1
TGTGCCAGCAGTTCCTCCGTTAGCAATCAGCCCCAGCATTTT,CASSSSVSNQPQHF,-,-,TRBJ1-5,TRBV12-3/TRBV12-4
TGTGCCACCCAAGGACAGGGGGCCGGGAGCAATCAGCCCCAGCATTTT,CATQGQGAGSNQPQHF,few,TRBD1,TRBJ1-5,TRBV24-1
TGCGCCAGCAGCTCCCTCGTAATGGGGGACACTGAAGCTTTCTTT,CASSSLVMGDTEAFF,few,-,TRBJ1-1,TRBV5-1
TGTGCCAGCAGTTCCAGGACCTCGATTCACGAGCAGTACTTC,CASSSRTSIHEQYF,many,-,TRBJ2-7,TRBV27
TGTGCCAGTAGCAGGGGAGCGGCGGGGATCAAACAGCCCCAGCATTTT,CASSRGAAGIKQPQHF,many,-,TRBJ1-5,TRBV19
TGTGCCAGCTCACCTCCTAGCGTTTTGAATGAGCAGTTCTTC,CASSPPSVLNEQFF,few,-,TRBJ2-1,TRBV18
TGTGCCAGCAGCCAATCCCAGGGGGCACCTAACTATGGCTACACCTTC,CASSQSQGAPNYGYTF,-,TRBD1,TRBJ1-2,TRBV4-2
TGTGCCAGCAGTGGAAGGAGCGGGGGACCCCAGTTTTTC,CASSGRSGGPQFF,many,TRBD2,TRBJ2-5,TRBV12-3/TRBV12-4
TGTGCCACGAAGACTAGCCAATACAATGAGCAGTTCTTC,CATKTSQYNEQFF,-,TRBD2,TRBJ2-1,TRBV28
TGTGCCAGCAGCTTAGTGCCAGCTACCTACGAGCAGTACTTC,CASSLVPATYEQYF,many,-,TRBJ2-7,TRBV7-2
TGTGCCAGCAGTTTATTGGCAGGGGGTGGTGGCTACACCTTC,CASSLLAGGGGYTF,many,TRBD1,TRBJ1-2,TRBV12-3/TRBV12-4
TGTGCCAGCAGGGCAGGGGTTGGAAACACCATATATTTT,CASRAGVGNTIYF,-,-,TRBJ1-3,TRBV6-5
TGTGCCAGCAGTCTGCCGACAGGCCATAATCAGCCCCAGCATTTT,CASSLPTGHNQPQHF,many,-,TRBJ1-5,TRBV28
TGTGCCAGCAGCCCGACGCGGAGGGTAGGGGACAATGAGCAGTTCTTC,CASSPTRRVGDNEQFF,few,-,TRBJ2-1,TRBV7-8
TGTGCCAGCAAAAGCTTGTCGGGGACAGGGAACTACGAGCAGTACTTC,CASKSLSGTGNYEQYF,many,TRBD1,TRBJ2-7,TRBV5-4
TGTGCCAGCAGAGAAGGGTCCGACGAGCAGTACTTC,CASREGSDEQYF,once,-,TRBJ2-7,TRBV6-6
TGTGCCAGCAGCTTGCCCACAGATACGCAGTATTTT,CASSLPTDTQYF,many,-,TRBJ2-3,TRBV7-2
TGTGCCAGCAGTCTTTATCCTGAGCCCCAGCATTTT,CASSLYPEPQHF,few,-,TRBJ1-5,TRBV28
TGTGCCAGCAACCCACGGGCCCGGAACAATGAGCAGTTCTTC,CASNPRARNNEQFF,-,-,TRBJ2-1,TRBV6-1
TGCGCCAGCAGCTTAGCAGGGGACTATGGCTACACCTTC,CASSLAGDYGYTF,many,-,TRBJ1-2,TRBV5-1
TGTGCCAGCTCACTTTCACAGGGCACAACTAATGAAAAACTGTTTTTT,CASSLSQGTTNEKLFF,-,-,TRBJ1-4,TRBV18
TGTGCCAGCAGCTTAGCGGTAGCGGGGAGAAGCAAGGAGACCCAGTACTTC,CASSLAVAGRSKETQYF,few,TRBD2,TRBJ2-5,TRBV7-2
TGTGCCAGCTCACCCGGGACAGGGAGGGGGACTGAAGCTTTCTTT,CASSPGTGRGTEAFF,-,TRBD1,TRBJ1-1,TRBV18
TGTGCCAGCAGCCGCCAGACGCGAGGGGCAGATACGCAGTATTTT,CASSRQTRGADTQYF,few,-,TRBJ2-3,TRBV14
TGTGCCAGCAGCGGGGGATCCCCCGAGGGAGAGACCCAGTACTTC,CASSGGSPEGETQYF,many,-,TRBJ2-5,TRBV9